One sample yielded the 17 T cell receptor beta chains listed below, sequenced in a study of T cell changes during pregnancy in multiple sclerosis. Produced via immunoSEQ multiplex PCR; TCRdb's table is partial and in-frame only. The sample lists 45,000 or so clones; 85% to 95% were seen once. The source material was CD8+ T cells from peripheral blood mononuclear cells, sampled in the second trimester of pregnancy. Receptor source: a female donor with multiple sclerosis, enrolled in a pregnancy study.

The J gene is TRBJ1-4, the V gene TRBV7-7; D is unresolved. The CDR3 totals 13 residues. The V end lost 0 bases, the J end lost 5 bases, and 4 bases lay between the germline ends. CDR1 SSHAT and CDR2 FNYEAQ come from the germline V gene (reference sequence). The CDR3 DNA reads as TGTGCCAGCAGCTTAGCCCCGAATGAAAAACTGTTTTTT. This sequence encodes CASSLAPNEKLFF.

The rearrangement joins TRBV4-3 to TRBJ1-1; D gene uncertain. Per the germline V gene, CDR1 is LGHNA and CDR2 is YSLEER. CDR3 length: 13 residues. Trimming removed 3 bases at V and 1 base at J, with 6 bases between. The CDR3 DNA follows: TGCGCCAGCAGCCAGTCGGGGAACACTGAAGCTTTCTTT. Its protein is CASSQSGNTEAFF.

J is TRBJ2-4 and V is TRBV5-1, with 12 bases that match TRBD2. This CDR3 comprises 15 residues. Germline V gives CDR1 SGHRS, CDR2 YFSETQ. Trimming took 1 base from V and 7 from J; bases not matched to a gene: 3. The CDR3 sequence: CASSLYLAGGNIQYF. Here the CDR3 DNA reads TGCGCCAGCAGCTTGTACCTAGCGGGGGGGAACATTCAGTACTTC. Combining the CDR3 with reference TRBV5-1 and TRBJ2-4 gives the whole variable domain KAGVTQTPRYLIKTRGQQVTLSCSPISGHRSVSWYQQTPGQGLQFLFEYFSETQRNKGNFPGRFSGRQFSNSRSEMNVSTLELGDSALYLCASSLYLAGGNIQYFGAGTRLSVL.

The V gene is TRBV21-1, the J gene TRBJ2-5; TRBD2 is the table's D call and was not checked against the DNA. TRBV21-1 is listed as a pseudogene. The length of the CDR3 is 14 residues. The CDR3 bases are TGTGCCAGCAGCCCACTAGCCCGGGTCGAGACCCAGTACTTC. Translation: CASSPLARVETQYF.

The chain links TRBV27 to TRBJ2-5, with D perhaps matching TRBD2 (5 bases). V was pared by 1 base and J by 0 bases, with 6 bases between. The CDR3 is 14 amino acids. The germline gives CDR1 MNHEY, CDR2 SMNVEV (reference sequence). The CDR3 spells CASSLWGDQETQYF. As DNA, the CDR3 is TGTGCCAGCAGTTTATGGGGAGACCAAGAGACCCAGTACTTC.

The chain carries TRBV2 and TRBJ2-5; 8 bases agree with TRBD1. Trimming at V came to 2 bases and at J to 2 bases, leaving 7 bases not matched to a gene. Germline lookup yields CDR1 SNHLY and CDR2 FYNNEI. CDR3 size: 16 residues. The CDR3 reads CASSEFQGAPQETQYF. Here the CDR3 DNA reads TGTGCCAGCAGTGAATTTCAGGGGGCGCCGCAAGAGACCCAGTACTTC.

This chain uses TRBV5-5 with TRBJ2-1; tentative D call: TRBD2 (6 bases). With 5 bases removed from V and 13 bases from J, the gap between germline ends came to 16 bases. The CDR3 extends over 12 amino acids. Germline lookup yields CDR1 SGHKS and CDR2 YYEKEE (reference sequence). CDR3 loop: CASRSSVESQFF. CDR3 sequence (DNA): TGTGCCAGCAGGTCTAGCGTGGAGTCCCAGTTCTTC.

This chain joins TRBV18 and TRBJ1-2, with D hard to call. V was cut by 3 bases and J by 7 bases, with 9 bases left in between. The CDR3 consists of 12 residues. Germline CDR1 reads KGHSH; CDR2 reads LQKENI. The chain's CDR3 is CASSPGGFGYTF. CDR3 bases: TGTGCCAGCTCACCGGGAGGCTTTGGCTACACCTTC. Full variable domain (rest looked up from reference TRBV18 and TRBJ1-2): NAGVMQNPRHLVRRRGQEARLRCSPMKGHSHVYWYRQLPEEGLKFMVYLQKENIIDESGMPKERFSAEFPKEGPSILRIQQVVRGDSAAYFCASSPGGFGYTFGSGTRLTVV.

This clone was recorded only once. The CDR3 nucleotides are TGTGCCAGCAGCCAAGATAGGGGAGGTGGAAACACCATATATTTT. The encoded protein is CASSQDRGGGNTIYF. The chain has TRBV4-2 and TRBJ1-3, with a weak D call TRBD1 (5 bases). The germline V gene has CDR1 LGHNA and CDR2 YNFKEQ. This CDR3 contains 15 residues. Trimming pared 0 bases from V and 3 bases from J, leaving 9 bases between.

The chain is built from TRBV4-2 and TRBJ2-7; weak D call: TRBD2 (6 bases). CDR1 is LGHNA and CDR2 is YNFKEQ in the germline V gene. This CDR3 is 19 amino acids long. V was shortened by 0 bases and J by 0 bases, with 21 bases between the two germline ends. The CDR3 DNA sequence: TGTGCCAGCAGCCAAGATCCCCCCCGGGAGCGATCCTACTCCTACGAGCAGTACTTC. It encodes CASSQDPPRERSYSYEQYF.

The chain combines TRBV5-6 with TRBJ1-1; perhaps TRBD1 as D (5 bases). From germline, CDR1 is SGHDT and CDR2 YYEEEE. Trimming stripped 2 bases from V and 4 bases from J, with 12 bases between. The CDR3 runs to 14 residues. The CDR3 coding sequence is TGTGCCAGCAGCTTCAAGGGGATGGGCACTGAAGCTTTCTTT. Translating it yields CASSFKGMGTEAFF.

The V call is TRBV16, the J call TRBJ1-2, with D possibly matching TRBD1 (5 bases). With 4 bases removed from V and 6 bases from J, the gap between germline ends came to 12 bases. This CDR3 is built from 13 residues. CDR1 is KGHSY, CDR2 FQNENV, per germline. CDR3 nucleotides: TGTGCCAGCAGCCCAAACTCAGGGAATGGCTACACCTTC. This codes for CASSPNSGNGYTF.

The chain couples TRBV5-1 to TRBJ2-3; maybe TRBD2 (7 bases). CDR3 length equals 13 residues. From germline, CDR1 is SGHRS and CDR2 YFSETQ. Trimming shortened V by 2 bases and J by 6 bases, and 10 bases separated the two germline ends. The CDR3 nucleotides read TGCGCCAGCAGCTTCAGGGGAGGGGATACGCAGTATTTT. Protein sequence: CASSFRGGDTQYF. The full variable domain, completed using reference TRBV5-1 and TRBJ2-3, is KAGVTQTPRYLIKTRGQQVTLSCSPISGHRSVSWYQQTPGQGLQFLFEYFSETQRNKGNFPGRFSGRQFSNSRSEMNVSTLELGDSALYLCASSFRGGDTQYFGPGTRLTVL.

This clone was detected only once. The chain uses TRBV6-5 and TRBJ1-1, with D perhaps TRBD1 (5 bases). There are 14 residues in the CDR3. The germline V gene encodes CDR1 MNHEY and CDR2 SVGAGI. V was cut by 8 bases and J by 0 bases, with 13 bases left in between. The CDR3 loop reads CASARTRVNTEAFF. In nucleotides, the CDR3 is TGTGCCAGCGCCAGAACCAGGGTGAACACTGAAGCTTTCTTT.

The gene calls are TRBV29-1 and TRBJ1-2; no clear D. Trimming stripped 0 bases from V and 2 bases from J, with 7 bases between. Germline CDR1 is SQVTM and CDR2 is ANQGSEA. The CDR3 length is 13 residues. This CDR3 reads CSVEDGRNYGYTF. The DNA for the CDR3 is TGCAGCGTTGAAGACGGGAGAAACTATGGCTACACCTTC.

The CDR3 DNA follows: TGCGCCAGCAGCCCGGACAGGGAAGAGACCCAGTACTTC. The encoded protein is CASSPDREETQYF. The chain recombines TRBV5-1 with TRBJ2-5; 8 bases fit TRBD1. The CDR3 covers 13 residues. V was clipped by 4 bases and J by 3 bases; unmatched bases: 2. Germline CDR1 and CDR2: SGHRS and YFSETQ.

The chain links TRBV29-1 to TRBJ2-1; 11 positions match TRBD1. CDR1 is SQVTM and CDR2 is ANQGSEA in the germline V gene. The CDR3 length is 15 residues. The V segment lost 3 bases and the J segment 5 bases; nucleotides outside the gene matches: 6. CDR3 DNA: TGCAGCGTTGATGGACAGGGGGCAGAGAACAATGAGCAGTTCTTC. Encoded protein: CSVDGQGAENNEQFF.